The 23 T cell receptor beta chains below come from one sample, sequenced in a study of blood T cell repertoires in COVID-19. Assay used: immunoSEQ multiplex PCR; TCRdb lists only in-frame clones, some missing. The table shows 450,000 to 600,000 clones, with roughly nine tenths occurring only once. The sequenced material came from PBMCs or T cells enriched from blood (not recorded which). The receptors derive from a woman between 18 and 29 years old who had recovered from COVID-19.

The rearrangement links TRBV30 to TRBJ1-5, with TRBD1 matching over 8 bases. Germline V lookup: CDR1 GTSNPN, CDR2 SVGIG (reference sequence). The junction had 7 bases not matched to a gene; V was cut back by 5 bases and J by 7 bases. The CDR3 covers 13 residues. CDR3: CAWGAGGGQPQHF. CDR3 bases: TGTGCCTGGGGGGCAGGGGGCGGACAGCCCCAGCATTTT.

J is TRBJ1-2 and V is TRBV27, with 9 positions matching TRBD1. Germline V gene data show CDR1 as MNHEY and CDR2 as SMNVEV (reference sequence). This CDR3 is built from 13 residues. J gave up 10 bases and V 8 bases, and 11 bases lay outside the gene matches. The DNA of the CDR3 is TGTGCCAGCGGAATATCCGGGACAGGGCCCTACACCTTC. Residues: CASGISGTGPYTF.

The J gene is TRBJ2-7, the V gene TRBV6-5; 8 bases align to TRBD1. Germline CDR1 and CDR2: MNHEY and SVGAGI. CDR3 length: 14 residues. The trim removed 6 bases at V and 0 bases at J, leaving 4 bases unmatched. The DNA for the CDR3 is TGTGCCAGCAGGGACAGGGACTCCTCCTACGAGCAGTACTTC. This encodes CASRDRDSSYEQYF.

This clone occurred once. This chain connects TRBV28 to TRBJ1-5; D gene unclear. The germline V gene has CDR1 MDHEN and CDR2 SYDVKM. The V end lost 8 bases, the J end lost 5 bases, and 19 bases lay between the germline ends. This CDR3 is built from 15 residues. As DNA, the CDR3 is TGTGCCAGCTTCTCCTCCGGACTTTTGTATCAGCCCCAGCATTTT. Amino acids: CASFSSGLLYQPQHF.

V usage is TRBV7-8 and J usage is TRBJ2-7; D is perhaps TRBD1 (6 bases). The CDR3 runs 13 residues. The germline V and J ends were trimmed by 3 bases and 0 bases, with 6 bases remaining between them. Germline V gene data show CDR1 as SGHVS and CDR2 as FQNEAQ. The CDR3 protein is CASSLGASYEQYF. For the CDR3, the DNA is TGTGCCAGCAGCTTGGGGGCCTCCTACGAGCAGTACTTC.

The rearrangement uses TRBV11-1 and TRBJ1-1; 8 nucleotides line up with TRBD1. Germline V gene data show CDR1 as SGHAT and CDR2 as FQDESV (reference sequence). The J segment lost 2 bases and the V segment lost 5 bases, leaving 10 bases of the junction unmatched. The CDR3 runs 16 residues. The CDR3 DNA reads TGTGCCAGCAGCGACCATGCAGGGGGCGTCAACACTGAAGCTTTCTTT. It yields the protein CASSDHAGGVNTEAFF.

This clone turned up a few times. V is TRBV19 and J is TRBJ1-2; D is possibly TRBD1 (6 bases). From germline, CDR1 is LNHDA and CDR2 SQIVND (reference sequence). V lost 2 bases and J lost 3, with 19 bases in between. This CDR3 is built from 17 residues. The CDR3, as DNA: TGTGCCAGTAGTATATTTAACAGGGAGCACGGGGACTATGGCTACACCTTC. Its protein product is CASSIFNREHGDYGYTF.

The V call is TRBV7-9, the J call TRBJ2-2; the match to TRBD2 covers 12 bases. The CDR3 length is 17 residues. Unmatched junction bases numbered 3, after V lost 4 bases and J lost 0 bases. Per germline, CDR1 SEHNR and CDR2 FQNEAQ (reference sequence). DNA for the CDR3: TGTGCCAGCAGCTCGGGACTAGCGGGTGCGAACACCGGGGAGCTGTTTTTT. Translation: CASSSGLAGANTGELFF.

V usage is TRBV30 and J usage is TRBJ1-1; TRBD1 agrees at 9 bases. Germline V CDR1 and CDR2: GTSNPN, SVGIG (reference sequence). This CDR3 comprises 15 residues. V trimming: 3 bases; J trimming: 6 bases; junction bases outside the gene matches: 11. The DNA of the CDR3 is TGTGCCTGGAGCCCTAATACAGGGGGCCTCGCTGAAGCTTTCTTT. This sequence encodes CAWSPNTGGLAEAFF.

The rearrangement joins TRBV18 to TRBJ1-1; D ambiguous. The CDR3 is made up of 11 amino acids. Per the germline V gene, CDR1 is KGHSH and CDR2 is LQKENI. V shed 7 bases and J shed 1 base, with 4 bases lying between them. This CDR3 reads CASYTNTEAFF. In DNA, the CDR3 is TGTGCCAGCTACACGAACACTGAAGCTTTCTTT.

The chain is built from TRBV7-9 and TRBJ2-3; 7 nucleotides agree with TRBD2. The CDR3 spans 12 residues. Germline V gives CDR1 SEHNR, CDR2 FQNEAQ (reference sequence). J lost 11 bases, V lost 5 bases, and 7 bases had no gene match. The CDR3 DNA reads TGTGCCAGCAGCCTATCGGGGGAGGGGCAGTATTTT. Protein: CASSLSGEGQYF.

This chain links TRBV5-1 with TRBJ1-2, with D maybe TRBD1 (5 bases). Germline lookup yields CDR1 SGHRS and CDR2 YFSETQ. This CDR3 contains 17 residues. V lost 4 bases and J 5 bases, leaving 24 bases between the germline ends. CDR3 sequence reads: CASSPTGDSPKRYGYTF. CDR3 nucleotides: TGCGCCAGCAGCCCAACCGGAGACAGTCCAAAGCGATATGGCTACACCTTC.

This sequence joins TRBV24-1 and TRBJ2-3; D is perhaps TRBD2 (5 bases). Germline V gene data show CDR1 as KGHDR and CDR2 as SFDVKD. V was trimmed by 4 bases and J by 7 bases, leaving 11 bases between them. The length of the CDR3 is 13 residues. The chain's CDR3 is CATSDGLANTQYF. Written as DNA, the CDR3 is TGTGCCACCAGTGACGGACTCGCCAATACGCAGTATTTT.

V and J are TRBV12-3 or TRBV12-4 and TRBJ1-6; no clear D. The V gene lost 6 bases and the J gene lost 7 bases, with 10 bases spanning the gap. The CDR3 contains 13 residues. This CDR3 reads CASSTSSNSPLHF. CDR3 in DNA: TGTGCCAGCAGCACGTCGAGCAATTCACCCCTCCACTTT.

V is TRBV4-2 and J is TRBJ1-5, with D possibly TRBD1 on 6 matching bases. The germline V gene has CDR1 LGHNA and CDR2 YNFKEQ. Trimming took off 2 bases at V and 3 bases at J, with 8 bases between the two ends. There are 14 residues in the CDR3. The CDR3 nucleotides read TGTGCCAGCAGCCAAACAGGGTTCAATCAGCCCCAGCATTTT. Protein sequence: CASSQTGFNQPQHF.

The chain has TRBV3-1 (or the pseudogene TRBV3-2) and TRBJ1-1; D is unclear. Germline loops: CDR1 LGHDT, CDR2 YNNKEL (reference sequence). The V end was cut by 4 bases, the J end by 6 bases, with 21 bases between. The length of the CDR3 is 16 residues. The CDR3 protein is CASSLRERRYAAEAFF. The CDR3 DNA follows: TGTGCCAGCAGCCTAAGGGAGAGACGTTACGCCGCTGAAGCTTTCTTT.

The chain employs TRBV28 and TRBJ1-2; D possibly corresponds to TRBD1 (5 bases). V lost 5 bases and J lost 2, with 21 bases in between. CDR1 is MDHEN, CDR2 SYDVKM, per germline. The CDR3 is 17 residues long. CDR3: CASSPPWSRGRNYGYTF. The DNA for the CDR3 is TGTGCCAGCAGTCCACCCTGGAGTCGGGGGAGAAACTATGGCTACACCTTC.

The V and J genes are TRBV6-6 and TRBJ2-3, with TRBD1 matching 10 bases. Trimming took 8 bases from V and 3 from J; bases not matched to a gene: 11. The CDR3 loop spans 16 amino acids. Looked up from germline, CDR1 is MNHNY and CDR2 is SVGAGI (reference sequence). This CDR3 is CASSPPGTGVTDTQYF. DNA of the CDR3: TGTGCCAGCTCCCCGCCCGGGACAGGGGTTACAGATACGCAGTATTTT.

This clone was seen only a few times. The chain has TRBV27 and TRBJ1-2; tentatively, D is TRBD1 (6 bases). The CDR3 extends over 15 amino acids. V shed 8 bases and J shed 5 bases, with 21 bases lying between them. Germline V gene sequence: CDR1 MNHEY, CDR2 SMNVEV (reference sequence). The CDR3 loop reads CASGSSGEGVYGYTF. CDR3 in DNA: TGTGCCAGCGGATCCTCAGGGGAGGGGGTTTATGGCTACACCTTC.

This rearrangement joins TRBV10-2 to TRBJ1-1, with unresolved D. CDR1 is WSHSY, CDR2 SAAADI, per germline. The CDR3 extends over 13 amino acids. The V end was cut by 8 bases, the J end by 1 base, with 11 bases between. CDR3 loop: CASSVDKNTEAFF. The CDR3 DNA reads as TGCGCCAGCTCGGTCGACAAGAACACTGAAGCTTTCTTT.

The V gene is TRBV19, the J gene TRBJ1-5; 8 nucleotides align to TRBD1. The CDR3 covers 16 residues. Trimming removed 11 bases from V and 0 bases from J; junction bases left unmatched: 12. Germline values: CDR1 LNHDA, CDR2 SQIVND (reference sequence). The CDR3, as DNA: TGTGCCGCGAGCGGCAGGGGGCTAGATAGCAATCAGCCCCAGCATTTT. This sequence encodes CAASGRGLDSNQPQHF.

This clone was seen a handful of times. The J gene is TRBJ1-3, the V gene TRBV5-1; weak D call: TRBD1 (5 bases). Germline lookup yields CDR1 SGHRS and CDR2 YFSETQ. There are 14 residues in the CDR3. V was pared by 3 bases and J by 4 bases, with 11 bases between. The CDR3 DNA is TGCGCCAGCAGCTCAGGGACTGCGGGAAACACCATATATTTT. This codes for CASSSGTAGNTIYF.

This sequence joins TRBV18 and TRBJ1-4; D gene ambiguous. The CDR3 is 16 residues long. Germline V gives CDR1 KGHSH, CDR2 LQKENI. V lost 1 base to trimming and J lost 5 bases, with 14 bases between them. The CDR3 region has the DNA TGTGCCAGCTCACCACTTCAAGGACTGATAAATGAAAAACTGTTTTTT. This encodes CASSPLQGLINEKLFF.